Shown below are 27 T cell receptor beta chains from a single sample sequenced in a study of blood T cell repertoires in COVID-19. The table came from immunoSEQ multiplex PCR; TCRdb's copy has only in-frame clones and leaves some out. The sample contains roughly 4,000 clones, about nine tenths of which appear only once. The sample comprised peripheral blood. The receptor source for this set is a woman in her sixties or seventies with active COVID-19.

This clone was recorded only once. The chain is built from TRBV9 and TRBJ2-3; D may be TRBD2 (6 bases). The germline V gene encodes CDR1 SGDLS and CDR2 YYNGEE. The CDR3 is 14 residues long. V lost 4 bases and J lost 0, with 9 bases in between. The CDR3 DNA reads as TGTGCCAGCAGCCTCGGGACTAGCACAGATACGCAGTATTTT. This gives the protein CASSLGTSTDTQYF.

The chain combines TRBV7-9 with TRBJ1-5; maybe TRBD1 (5 bases). Germline values: CDR1 SEHNR, CDR2 FQNEAQ (reference sequence). The V gene lost 4 bases and the J gene lost 0 bases, with 13 bases spanning the gap. The CDR3 spans 16 residues. The CDR3 bases are TGTGCCAGCAGCTCAGAAGGGGCAGGTAGCAATCAGCCCCAGCATTTT. As protein: CASSSEGAGSNQPQHF.

This sequence joins TRBV10-3 and TRBJ2-1; 12 bases agree with TRBD2. This CDR3 is built from 15 residues. Germline V gene data show CDR1 as ENHRY and CDR2 as SYGVKD. Trimming at V came to 6 bases and at J to 9 bases, leaving 9 bases not matched to a gene. As DNA, the CDR3 is TGTGCCATCAGAGGAGCTAGCGGGGGGGCGGGTGAGCAGTTCTTC. Translation: CAIRGASGGAGEQFF.

The chain employs TRBV19 and TRBJ1-3; no clear D gene. The CDR3 extends over 16 amino acids. Trimming took off 3 bases at V and 0 bases at J, with 12 bases between the two ends. Germline-derived CDR1 and CDR2 are LNHDA and SQIVND (reference sequence). DNA of the CDR3: TGTGCCAGTAGTATGAGATATCCCTCCTCTGGAAACACCATATATTTT. Its protein product is CASSMRYPSSGNTIYF. The complete variable domain, with remaining parts taken from reference TRBV19 and TRBJ1-3, reads DGGITQSPKYLFRKEGQNVTLSCEQNLNHDAMYWYRQDPGQGLRLIYYSQIVNDFQKGDIAEGYSVSREKKESFPLTVTSAQKNPTAFYLCASSMRYPSSGNTIYFGEGSWLTVV.

This clone was seen a single time. This chain's CDR3 is CASSQASGSYEQYF. CDR3 sequence (DNA): TGTGCCAGCAGCCAAGCCTCGGGCTCCTACGAGCAGTACTTC. V gene TRBV7-2 combines with J gene TRBJ2-7; D gene unclear. Trimming cost V 5 bases and J 0 bases, with 11 bases left between them. This CDR3 has 14 amino acids. In germline, CDR1 is SGHTA, CDR2 FQGNSA.

The CDR3 nucleotides are TGTGCCAGCAGTTACCATCGGGGTTCGGGTCAGCCCCAGCATTTT. Translating gives CASSYHRGSGQPQHF. The chain combines TRBV6-6 with TRBJ1-5; D is uncertain. Germline V gene lookup returns CDR1 MNHNY and CDR2 SVGAGI (reference sequence). V gave up 2 bases and J gave up 6 bases, with 14 bases separating them. The CDR3 loop spans 15 amino acids.

This chain uses TRBV25-1 with TRBJ2-1; 7 bases are a match to TRBD2. The CDR3 has 17 amino acids. Unmatched junction bases numbered 24, after V lost 11 bases and J lost 8 bases. Per the germline V gene, CDR1 is MGHDK and CDR2 is SYGVNS. The CDR3 coding sequence is TGTGCCGAAGAGCAATCCAGTCGCGGGGGACCTACCCATGAGCAGTTCTTC. It translates to CAEEQSSRGGPTHEQFF. Using reference TRBV25-1 and TRBJ2-1 for the parts outside the CDR3, the full variable domain is EADIYQTPRYLVIGTGKKITLECSQTMGHDKMYWYQQDPGMELHLIHYSYGVNSTEKGDLSSESTVSRIRTEHFPLTLESARPSHTSQYLCAEEQSSRGGPTHEQFFGPGTRLTVL.

This chain joins TRBV14 and TRBJ2-1; perhaps TRBD2 as D (6 bases). Germline V gives CDR1 SGHDN, CDR2 FVKESK. The CDR3 is 18 residues long. The ends were cut back, 4 bases at V and 3 bases at J, with 22 bases in the middle. This CDR3 is CASSPGSGSFWGYNEQFF. CDR3 nucleotide sequence: TGTGCCAGCAGCCCGGGTAGCGGATCCTTTTGGGGCTACAATGAGCAGTTCTTC.

This chain connects TRBV19 to TRBJ1-5; D is unresolved. Germline loops: CDR1 LNHDA, CDR2 SQIVND (reference sequence). Trimming removed 2 bases at V and 6 bases at J, with 11 bases between. The CDR3 sequence is 14 residues long. Here the CDR3 DNA reads TGTGCCAGTAGTATATATCCGGCGGTTCAGCCCCAGCATTTT. Its protein is CASSIYPAVQPQHF.

The chain uses TRBV5-6 and TRBJ2-3; TRBD1 aligns across 11 bases. Germline V gene sequence: CDR1 SGHDT, CDR2 YYEEEE. V lost 6 bases to trimming and J lost 5 bases; unmatched junction nucleotides: 8. This CDR3 has 15 amino acids. In DNA form, the CDR3 reads TGTGCCAGCATTGTCGGGACAGGGGGAAGAGATACGCAGTATTTT. Amino acids: CASIVGTGGRDTQYF.

The V and J genes are TRBV3-1 (or the pseudogene TRBV3-2) and TRBJ1-5, with 11 bases that match TRBD1. The CDR3 runs to 15 residues. Germline assignment: CDR1 LGHDT and CDR2 YNNKEL (reference sequence). The J segment lost 7 bases and the V segment lost 4 bases, leaving 6 bases of the junction unmatched. The CDR3 spells CASSPGQGVGQPQHF. As DNA, the CDR3 is TGTGCCAGCAGCCCGGGACAGGGGGTGGGCCAGCCCCAGCATTTT.

The chain uses TRBV19 and TRBJ1-1, with D tentatively TRBD1 (6 bases). The CDR3 is 13 residues long. V lost 6 bases, J lost 4 bases, and 12 bases lay in between. Germline lookup yields CDR1 LNHDA and CDR2 SQIVND (reference sequence). CDR3: CASRSTGPTEAFF. The CDR3 DNA reads as TGTGCCAGTAGGTCAACAGGGCCCACTGAAGCTTTCTTT.

For this clone: Additional DNA sequences in this sample encode the identical CDR3. The chain is built from TRBV12-3 or TRBV12-4 and TRBJ1-1, with D hard to call. V was trimmed by 2 bases and J by 4 bases, leaving 8 bases between them. This CDR3 comprises 13 residues. CDR3 amino acids: CASSLYRGTEAFF. The CDR3 DNA follows: TGTGCCAGCAGTTTATACCGGGGCACTGAAGCTTTCTTT.

The chain recombines TRBV5-5 with TRBJ1-2; TRBD1 agrees at 7 bases. The CDR3 has 15 residues. In germline, CDR1 is SGHKS, CDR2 YYEKEE (reference sequence). V dropped 0 bases and J dropped 0; count of bases not matched to a gene: 2. In DNA, the CDR3 is TGTGCCAGCAGCTTGGGGGACAGTTCTAACTATGGCTACACCTTC. Its protein product is CASSLGDSSNYGYTF.

The rearrangement joins TRBV7-2 to TRBJ2-1; TRBD1 matches at 7 bases. This CDR3 contains 14 residues. CDR1 and CDR2 from the germline V gene are SGHTA and FQGNSA. V lost 3 bases, J lost 3 bases, and 2 bases stayed unmatched. The CDR3 DNA sequence: TGTGCCAGCAGCTTCCAGGGGGTCTACAATGAGCAGTTCTTC. Protein: CASSFQGVYNEQFF.

The chain has TRBV14 and TRBJ1-2; 7 nucleotides line up with TRBD1. The CDR3 consists of 16 residues. The germline V gene has CDR1 SGHDN and CDR2 FVKESK. With V trimmed by 0 bases and J by 5 bases, 9 bases remained unmatched. Here the CDR3 reads CASSQDLEGAMYGYTF. In nucleotides, the CDR3 is TGTGCCAGCAGCCAAGATTTAGAGGGGGCGATGTATGGCTACACCTTC.

The chain employs TRBV10-2 and TRBJ1-3; D unresolved. In germline, CDR1 is WSHSY, CDR2 SAAADI. Trimming took 10 bases from V and 2 from J, leaving 18 bases between them. The CDR3 covers 15 residues. CDR3 nucleotide sequence: TGCGCCACCACGGTGGGAGTTGGAACTGGAAACACCATATATTTT. Amino acid sequence: CATTVGVGTGNTIYF.

This clone was seen a handful of times. The chain carries TRBV5-1 and TRBJ2-7; 7 bases line up with TRBD2. Looked up from germline, CDR1 is SGHRS and CDR2 is YFSETQ. V lost 6 bases to trimming and J lost 4 bases; unmatched junction nucleotides: 16. The CDR3 sequence is 16 residues long. The CDR3 reads CASTTSAAGETYEQYF. The CDR3 DNA reads TGCGCCAGCACCACCTCCGCGGCGGGGGAGACGTACGAGCAGTACTTC.

This chain connects TRBV9 to TRBJ2-1, with 9 bases fitting TRBD1. Germline CDR1 and CDR2: SGDLS and YYNGEE. V lost 3 bases, J lost 8 bases, and 12 bases stayed unmatched. The CDR3 covers 16 residues. CDR3 bases: TGTGCCAGCAGCGCCAAGACAGGGGGGAGTTTCGATGAGCAGTTCTTC. Its translation is CASSAKTGGSFDEQFF.

As DNA, the CDR3 is TGTGCCAGCAGCTTCCGGACAGGGGGCCCCACAGATACGCAGTATTTT. This translates into CASSFRTGGPTDTQYF. The chain is built from TRBV11-3 and TRBJ2-3; 11 bases match TRBD1. The CDR3 extends over 16 amino acids. The V gene end was trimmed by 3 bases and the J gene end by 2 bases; junction bases not matched to a gene: 4. Germline V gene data show CDR1 as SGHNT and CDR2 as YENEEA.

Written as DNA, the CDR3 is TGTGCCAGCAGTTCAGGGGGCGATCCCTACGAGCAGTACTTC. Translation: CASSSGGDPYEQYF. The chain combines TRBV6-5 with TRBJ2-7; 8 nucleotides match TRBD1. Germline values: CDR1 MNHEY, CDR2 SVGAGI. Germline trimming cut 4 bases from V and 2 bases from J; bases unmatched to any gene: 4. CDR3 size: 14 residues.

The gene calls are TRBV20-1 and TRBJ2-7; 7 bases map to TRBD1. The V gene end was trimmed by 3 bases and the J gene end by 2 bases; junction bases not matched to a gene: 7. Germline values: CDR1 DFQATT, CDR2 SNEGSKA (reference sequence). The CDR3 length is 14 residues. In DNA form, the CDR3 reads TGCAGTGCTAGTTCCGGGACAGTCACCTACGAGCAGTACTTC. It specifies CSASSGTVTYEQYF.

The rearrangement joins TRBV4-1 to TRBJ2-7; perhaps TRBD1 as D (8 bases). CDR3 length equals 15 residues. Germline CDR1 reads MGHRA; CDR2 reads YSYEKL. Trimming left V 4 bases short and J 3 bases short, with 16 bases between. The CDR3 reads CASSPGGQGYYEQYF. CDR3 coding DNA: TGCGCCAGCAGCCCGGGAGGACAGGGTTACTACGAGCAGTACTTC.

The chain is built from TRBV2 and TRBJ2-2, with D perhaps matching TRBD2 (6 bases). This CDR3 region has 15 residues. Germline loops: CDR1 SNHLY, CDR2 FYNNEI. V was shortened by 5 bases and J by 7 bases, with 17 bases between the two germline ends. CDR3 in DNA: TGTGCCAGCAGTTCGGACGCGGGGTACGGCGGGGAGCTGTTTTTT. Translating it yields CASSSDAGYGGELFF.

This rearrangement joins TRBV6-4 to TRBJ2-1; TRBD2 matches at 10 bases. The CDR3 consists of 15 residues. V shed 3 bases and J 5 bases; nucleotides not matched to a gene: 4. Germline V gives CDR1 MRHNA, CDR2 SNTAGT. CDR3 region: CASSERLAGDNEQFF. The CDR3 nucleotides read TGTGCCAGCAGTGAACGGCTAGCGGGGGACAATGAGCAGTTCTTC.

The gene calls are TRBV24-1 and TRBJ2-3; D may be TRBD2 (5 bases). Germline V lookup: CDR1 KGHDR, CDR2 SFDVKD. The CDR3 loop spans 17 amino acids. V was clipped by 4 bases and J by 3 bases, with 19 bases between them. CDR3 loop: CATSEPPGRGRTDTQYF. CDR3 DNA: TGTGCCACCAGTGAGCCACCCGGACGGGGAAGGACAGATACGCAGTATTTT.

The chain employs TRBV5-6 and TRBJ1-5, with D perhaps TRBD1 (5 bases). The V gene lost 0 bases and the J gene lost 2 bases, with 9 bases spanning the gap. CDR1 and CDR2 from the germline V gene are SGHDT and YYEEEE. CDR3 length equals 15 residues. The DNA of the CDR3 is TGTGCCAGCAGCTTGGGGGCACAGGGCAATCAGCCCCAGCATTTT. Protein product: CASSLGAQGNQPQHF.